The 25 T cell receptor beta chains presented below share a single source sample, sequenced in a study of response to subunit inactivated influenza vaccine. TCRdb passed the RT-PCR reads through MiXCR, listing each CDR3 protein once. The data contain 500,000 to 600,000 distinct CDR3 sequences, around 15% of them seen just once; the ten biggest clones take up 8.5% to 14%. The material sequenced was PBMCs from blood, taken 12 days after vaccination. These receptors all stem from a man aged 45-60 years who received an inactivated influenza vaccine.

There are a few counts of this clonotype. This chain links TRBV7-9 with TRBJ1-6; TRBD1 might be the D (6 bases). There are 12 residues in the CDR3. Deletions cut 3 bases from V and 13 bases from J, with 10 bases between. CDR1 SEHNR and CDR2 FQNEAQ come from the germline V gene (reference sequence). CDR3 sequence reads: CASSLDTGPLHF. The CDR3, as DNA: TGTGCCAGCAGCTTGGATACAGGGCCCCTCCACTTT.

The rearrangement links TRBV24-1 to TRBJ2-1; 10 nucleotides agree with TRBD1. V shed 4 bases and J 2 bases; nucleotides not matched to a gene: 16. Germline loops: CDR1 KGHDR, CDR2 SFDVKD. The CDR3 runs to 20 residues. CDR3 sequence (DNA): TGTGCCACCAGTGACCAGAGACAGGGGGCGCCCAGTCAGGCCTACAATGAGCAGTTCTTC. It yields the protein CATSDQRQGAPSQAYNEQFF.

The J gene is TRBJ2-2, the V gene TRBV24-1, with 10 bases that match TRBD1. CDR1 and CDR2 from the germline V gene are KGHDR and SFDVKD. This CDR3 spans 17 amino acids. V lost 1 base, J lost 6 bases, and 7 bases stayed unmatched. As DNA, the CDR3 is TGTGCCACCAGTGATTTATTGGGGACAGGGGCGTCCGGGGAGCTGTTTTTT. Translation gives CATSDLLGTGASGELFF.

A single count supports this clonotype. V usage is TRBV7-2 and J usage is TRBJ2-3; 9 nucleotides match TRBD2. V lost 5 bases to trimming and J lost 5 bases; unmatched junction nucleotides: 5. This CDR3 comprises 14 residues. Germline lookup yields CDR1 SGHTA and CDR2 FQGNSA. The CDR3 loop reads CASSAGGPVDTQYF. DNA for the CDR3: TGTGCCAGCAGCGCGGGGGGGCCCGTAGATACGCAGTATTTT.

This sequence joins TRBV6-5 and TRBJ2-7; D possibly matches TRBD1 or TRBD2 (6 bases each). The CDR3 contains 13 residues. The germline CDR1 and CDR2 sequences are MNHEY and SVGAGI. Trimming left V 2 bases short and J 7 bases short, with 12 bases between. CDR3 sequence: CASSYARGGEQYF. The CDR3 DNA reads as TGTGCCAGCAGTTACGCCAGGGGAGGAGAGCAGTACTTC.

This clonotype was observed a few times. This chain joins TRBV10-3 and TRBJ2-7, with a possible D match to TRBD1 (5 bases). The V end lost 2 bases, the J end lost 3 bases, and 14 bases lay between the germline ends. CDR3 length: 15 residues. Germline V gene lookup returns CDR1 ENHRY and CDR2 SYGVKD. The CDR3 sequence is CAISEGQGDGYEQYF. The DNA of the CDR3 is TGTGCCATCAGTGAGGGTCAAGGGGATGGCTACGAGCAGTACTTC.

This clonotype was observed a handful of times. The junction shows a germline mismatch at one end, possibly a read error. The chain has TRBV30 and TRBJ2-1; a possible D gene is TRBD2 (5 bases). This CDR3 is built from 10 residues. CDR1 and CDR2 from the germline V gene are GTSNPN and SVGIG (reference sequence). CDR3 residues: CAWTRERLLF. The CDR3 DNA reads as TGTGCCTGGACGCGCGAGCGGTTACTCTTC.

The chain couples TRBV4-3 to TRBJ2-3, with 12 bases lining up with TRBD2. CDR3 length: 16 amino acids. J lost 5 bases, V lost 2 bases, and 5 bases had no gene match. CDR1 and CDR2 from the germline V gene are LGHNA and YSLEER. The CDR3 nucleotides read TGCGCCAGCAGCCAACAGATGACTAGCGGGGGAGATACGCAGTATTTT. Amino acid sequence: CASSQQMTSGGDTQYF.

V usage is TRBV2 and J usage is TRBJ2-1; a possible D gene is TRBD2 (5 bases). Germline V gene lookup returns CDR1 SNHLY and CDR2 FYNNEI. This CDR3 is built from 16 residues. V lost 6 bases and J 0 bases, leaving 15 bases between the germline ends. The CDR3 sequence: CASSEIALSSYNEQFF. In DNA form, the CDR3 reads TGTGCCAGCAGCGAGATAGCGTTGAGCTCCTACAATGAGCAGTTCTTC.

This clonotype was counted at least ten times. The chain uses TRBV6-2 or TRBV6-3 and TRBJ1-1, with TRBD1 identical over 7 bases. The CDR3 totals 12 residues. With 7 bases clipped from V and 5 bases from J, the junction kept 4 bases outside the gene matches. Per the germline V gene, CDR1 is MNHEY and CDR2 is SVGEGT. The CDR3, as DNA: TGTGCCAGCAAGGGGGCGATGACTGAAGCTTTCTTT. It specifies CASKGAMTEAFF.

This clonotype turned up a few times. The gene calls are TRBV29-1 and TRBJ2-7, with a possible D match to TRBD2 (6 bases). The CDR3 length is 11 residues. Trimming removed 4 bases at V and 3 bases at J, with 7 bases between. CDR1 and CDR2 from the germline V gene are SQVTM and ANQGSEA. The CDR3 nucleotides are TGCAGCGTTGGGGACTTCTACGAGCAGTACTTC. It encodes CSVGDFYEQYF.

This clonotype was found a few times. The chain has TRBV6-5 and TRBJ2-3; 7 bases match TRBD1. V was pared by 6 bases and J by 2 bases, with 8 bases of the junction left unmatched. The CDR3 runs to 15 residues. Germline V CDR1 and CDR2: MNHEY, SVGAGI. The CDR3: CASSPTGTLTDTQYF. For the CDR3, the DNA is TGTGCCAGCAGCCCGACAGGGACCCTCACAGATACGCAGTATTTT.

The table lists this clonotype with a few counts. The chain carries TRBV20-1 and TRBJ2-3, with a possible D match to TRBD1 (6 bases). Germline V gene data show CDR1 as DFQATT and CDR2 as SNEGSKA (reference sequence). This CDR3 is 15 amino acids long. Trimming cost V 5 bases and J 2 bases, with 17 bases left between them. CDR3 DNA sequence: TGCAGTGCTCAGTCCGGGACACTGTTCACAGATACGCAGTATTTT. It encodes CSAQSGTLFTDTQYF.

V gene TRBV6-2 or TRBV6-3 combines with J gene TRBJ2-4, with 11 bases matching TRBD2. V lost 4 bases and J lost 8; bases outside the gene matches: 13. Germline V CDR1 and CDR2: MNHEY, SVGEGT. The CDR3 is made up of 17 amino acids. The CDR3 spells CASSSSRLAGNLDIQYF. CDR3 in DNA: TGTGCCAGCAGTTCATCCCGACTAGCGGGGAATTTGGACATTCAGTACTTC.

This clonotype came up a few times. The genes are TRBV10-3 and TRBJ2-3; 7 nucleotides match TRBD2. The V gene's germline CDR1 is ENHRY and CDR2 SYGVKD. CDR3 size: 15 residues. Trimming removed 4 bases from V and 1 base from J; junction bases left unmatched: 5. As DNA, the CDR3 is TGTGCCATCAGTGGCGGGACTACTGGCACAGATACGCAGTATTTT. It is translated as CAISGGTTGTDTQYF.

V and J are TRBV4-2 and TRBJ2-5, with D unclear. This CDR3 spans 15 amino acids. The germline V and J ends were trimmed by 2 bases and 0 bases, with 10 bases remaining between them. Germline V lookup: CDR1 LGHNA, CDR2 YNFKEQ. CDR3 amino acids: CASSQTQSDQETQYF. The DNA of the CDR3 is TGTGCCAGCAGCCAAACGCAGTCCGACCAAGAGACCCAGTACTTC.

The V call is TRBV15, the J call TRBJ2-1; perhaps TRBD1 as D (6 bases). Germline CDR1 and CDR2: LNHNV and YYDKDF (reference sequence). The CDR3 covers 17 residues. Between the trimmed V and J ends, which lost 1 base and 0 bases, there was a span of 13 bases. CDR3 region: CATSRVRGLRSYNEQFF. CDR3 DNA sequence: TGTGCCACCAGCAGAGTCAGGGGCCTCCGCTCCTACAATGAGCAGTTCTTC.

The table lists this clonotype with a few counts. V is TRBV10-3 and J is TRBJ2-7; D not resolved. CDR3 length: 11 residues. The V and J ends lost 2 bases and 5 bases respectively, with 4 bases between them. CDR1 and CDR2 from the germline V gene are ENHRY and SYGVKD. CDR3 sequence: CAISETDEQYF. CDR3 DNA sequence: TGTGCCATCAGTGAGACAGACGAGCAGTACTTC.

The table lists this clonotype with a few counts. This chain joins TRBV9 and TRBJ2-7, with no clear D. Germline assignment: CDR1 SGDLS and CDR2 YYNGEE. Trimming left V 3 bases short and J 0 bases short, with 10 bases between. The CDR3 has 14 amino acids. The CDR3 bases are TGTGCCAGCAGCGACGGGCCGAGCTCCTACGAGCAGTACTTC. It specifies CASSDGPSSYEQYF.

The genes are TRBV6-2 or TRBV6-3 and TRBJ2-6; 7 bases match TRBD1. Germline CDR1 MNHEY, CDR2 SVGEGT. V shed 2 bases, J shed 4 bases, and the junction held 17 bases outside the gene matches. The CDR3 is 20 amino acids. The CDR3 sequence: CASSYATSGGYTLGANVLTF. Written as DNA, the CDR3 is TGTGCCAGCAGTTACGCAACCTCAGGGGGTTATACCCTCGGGGCCAACGTCCTGACTTTC.

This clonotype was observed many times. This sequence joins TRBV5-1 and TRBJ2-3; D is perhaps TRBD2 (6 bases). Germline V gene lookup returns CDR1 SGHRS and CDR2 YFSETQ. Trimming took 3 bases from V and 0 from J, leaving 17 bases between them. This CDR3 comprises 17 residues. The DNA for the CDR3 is TGCGCCAGCAGCTCGGGAGCCGGGACGCCTAGCACAGATACGCAGTATTTT. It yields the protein CASSSGAGTPSTDTQYF.

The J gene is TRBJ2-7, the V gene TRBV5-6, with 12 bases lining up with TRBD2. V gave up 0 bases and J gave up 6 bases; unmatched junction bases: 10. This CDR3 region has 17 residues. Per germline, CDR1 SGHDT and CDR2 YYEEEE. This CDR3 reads CASSLDLAGGPRSEQYF. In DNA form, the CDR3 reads TGTGCCAGCAGCTTGGATCTAGCGGGAGGGCCACGAAGCGAGCAGTACTTC.

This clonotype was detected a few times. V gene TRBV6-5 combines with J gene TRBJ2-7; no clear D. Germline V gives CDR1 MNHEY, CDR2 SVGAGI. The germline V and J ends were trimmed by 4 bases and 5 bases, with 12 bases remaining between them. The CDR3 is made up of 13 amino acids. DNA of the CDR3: TGTGCCAGCAGTTCCCGCAGAGGCGACGAGCAGTACTTC. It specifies CASSSRRGDEQYF.

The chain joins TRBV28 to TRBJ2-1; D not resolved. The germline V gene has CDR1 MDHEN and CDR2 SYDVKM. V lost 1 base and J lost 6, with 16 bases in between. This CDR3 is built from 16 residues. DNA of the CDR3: TGTGCCAGCAGTTTATCTTACGGCAGCAGTCTCAATGAGCAGTTCTTC. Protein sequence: CASSLSYGSSLNEQFF.

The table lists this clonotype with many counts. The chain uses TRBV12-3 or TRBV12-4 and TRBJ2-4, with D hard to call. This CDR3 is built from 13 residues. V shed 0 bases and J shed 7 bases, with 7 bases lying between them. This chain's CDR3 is CASSLAGKNIQYF. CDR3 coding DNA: TGTGCCAGCAGTTTAGCAGGGAAGAACATTCAGTACTTC.